The 16 T cell receptor beta chains presented below share a single source sample, sequenced in a study of cytomegalovirus exposure and HLA in healthy donors. PCR primers comprised 60 Vbeta and 13 Jbeta primers. This table comes from immunoSEQ multiplex PCR, and its TCRdb copy is limited to in-frame clones, with some not included. The top ten hold about 1.7% of the sample, which has around 88,000 clones, approximately 79% seen once. The sequencing sample was made of PBMCs. All receptors derive from a male donor in good health and CMV-seronegative.

In its sample, this clone was seen a few times. The gene calls are TRBV28 and TRBJ2-7; TRBD2 matches 7 bases. From germline, CDR1 is MDHEN and CDR2 SYDVKM. Trimming removed 6 bases from V and 2 bases from J; junction bases left unmatched: 4. This CDR3 region has 13 residues. The CDR3 region has the DNA TGTGCCAGCAGACCGGGAGGCCCCTACGAGCAGTACTTC. Its protein is CASRPGGPYEQYF. Together with reference TRBV28 and TRBJ2-7, the CDR3 gives the full variable domain: DVKVTQSSRYLVKRTGEKVFLECVQDMDHENMFWYRQDPGLGLRLIYFSYDVKMKEKGDIPEGYSVSREKKERFSLILESASTNQTSMYLCASRPGGPYEQYFGPGTRLTVT.

The CDR3 spells CASNRDSRNQPQHF. DNA of the CDR3: TGTGCCAGCAACCGGGACAGCCGAAATCAGCCCCAGCATTTT. The V gene is TRBV28, the J gene TRBJ1-5; 7 bases align to TRBD1. This CDR3 contains 14 residues. Germline CDR1 MDHEN, CDR2 SYDVKM. The trim removed 7 bases at V and 4 bases at J, leaving 7 bases unmatched.

The chain has TRBV7-2 and TRBJ2-5; 10 bases fit TRBD2. The ends lost 3 bases at V and 1 base at J; junction bases unmatched: 5. Germline V gives CDR1 SGHTA, CDR2 FQGNSA. The CDR3 is made up of 16 amino acids. CDR3 in DNA: TGTGCCAGCAGCTTCGGACTAGCGGAGATCCAAGAGACCCAGTACTTC. Its protein is CASSFGLAEIQETQYF.

The V call is TRBV2, the J call TRBJ1-4; unclear D gene. Germline V lookup: CDR1 SNHLY, CDR2 FYNNEI. CDR3 length: 13 residues. Deletions cut 6 bases from V and 8 bases from J, with 13 bases between. Here the CDR3 reads CASRLYPGEKLFF. CDR3 sequence (DNA): TGTGCCAGCAGGCTTTATCCGGGAGAAAAACTGTTTTTT.

In its sample, this clone was seen a few times. The CDR3 DNA reads as TGTGCCAGCAGCAAACCTATGACTAACTCCGAGGCAGATACGCAGTATTTT. This sequence encodes CASSKPMTNSEADTQYF. This chain links TRBV5-4 with TRBJ2-3; TRBD2 might be the D (5 bases). CDR3 length: 17 amino acids. The germline V gene encodes CDR1 SGHNT and CDR2 YYREEE (reference sequence). V was clipped by 4 bases and J by 4 bases, with 22 bases between them. Variable domain in full (rest from reference TRBV5-4 and TRBJ2-3): ETGVTQSPTHLIKTRGQQVTLRCSSQSGHNTVSWYQQALGQGPQFIFQYYREEENGRGNFPPRFSGLQFPNYSSELNVNALELDDSALYLCASSKPMTNSEADTQYFGPGTRLTVL.

The chain carries TRBV29-1 and TRBJ2-5, with no clear D. The CDR3 covers 13 residues. Germline V lookup: CDR1 SQVTM, CDR2 ANQGSEA. Trimming pared 3 bases from V and 5 bases from J, leaving 13 bases between. The CDR3 reads CSVDEVVGETQYF. The CDR3 region has the DNA TGCAGCGTTGATGAGGTGGTCGGGGAGACCCAGTACTTC.

The CDR3 reads CASRKGTSGSYEQYF. CDR3 in DNA: TGTGCCAGCAGGAAGGGGACTAGCGGGAGTTACGAGCAGTACTTC. The chain uses TRBV6-6 and TRBJ2-7, with 14 bases fitting TRBD2. Germline V gene lookup returns CDR1 MNHNY and CDR2 SVGAGI (reference sequence). J gave up 4 bases and V 6 bases, and 5 bases lay outside the gene matches. The CDR3 sequence is 15 residues long.

For the CDR3, the DNA is TGCGCCAGCAGCCCAACCTCCGGGACAGGGGGCCGGGGGCAGTACTTC. Translation gives CASSPTSGTGGRGQYF. The chain uses TRBV5-1 and TRBJ2-7, with 12 bases fitting TRBD1. The CDR3 runs 16 residues. The trim removed 4 bases at V and 9 bases at J, leaving 14 bases unmatched. The germline gives CDR1 SGHRS, CDR2 YFSETQ.

This clone was seen more than once but under ten times. The chain employs TRBV27 and TRBJ2-1, with 7 bases lining up with TRBD1. V gave up 7 bases and J gave up 3 bases; unmatched junction bases: 9. The CDR3 is 15 amino acids. From germline, CDR1 is MNHEY and CDR2 SMNVEV (reference sequence). The CDR3, as DNA: TGTGCCAGCACTATAGGGCAGGGGGTCTACAATGAGCAGTTCTTC. Protein product: CASTIGQGVYNEQFF.

The CDR3 loop is CASSFPLGQGARNQPQHF. The CDR3 coding sequence is TGTGCCAGCAGTTTTCCCCTGGGACAGGGGGCGCGTAATCAGCCCCAGCATTTT. J is TRBJ1-5 and V is TRBV28, with 12 bases aligning to TRBD1. With V trimmed by 3 bases and J by 4 bases, 10 bases remained unmatched. Germline V CDR1 and CDR2: MDHEN, SYDVKM. The CDR3 has 18 amino acids.

In its sample, this clone was seen a few times. The V call is TRBV9, the J call TRBJ2-2; the D is unclear. Trimming took off 0 bases at V and 0 bases at J, with 6 bases between the two ends. The germline gives CDR1 SGDLS, CDR2 YYNGEE. The CDR3 is 15 amino acids. The CDR3 is CASSVGIANTGELFF. The CDR3, as DNA: TGTGCCAGCAGCGTAGGTATCGCGAACACCGGGGAGCTGTTTTTT.

The V call is TRBV6-9, the J call TRBJ2-1, with TRBD2 matching 12 bases. This CDR3 is built from 20 residues. The junction had 21 bases not matched to a gene; V was cut back by 6 bases and J by 6 bases. CDR1 and CDR2 (germline): MNHGY, SVAAGI. DNA of the CDR3: TGTGCCAGCAGGACCCCCATGGGACTAGCGGGTTTTCCGACGGTCAATGAGCAGTTCTTC. This gives the protein CASRTPMGLAGFPTVNEQFF.

The chain is built from TRBV29-1 and TRBJ2-5, with 7 bases lining up with TRBD1. CDR3 size: 13 residues. The J segment lost 9 bases and the V segment lost 6 bases, leaving 13 bases of the junction unmatched. Germline CDR1 SQVTM, CDR2 ANQGSEA. For the CDR3, the DNA is TGCAGCGTCCGACAGGGAACGGCCGGGGCCCAGTACTTC. The encoded protein is CSVRQGTAGAQYF.

The chain combines TRBV7-9 with TRBJ1-2, with TRBD1 matching 10 bases. Germline V gene sequence: CDR1 SEHNR, CDR2 FQNEAQ (reference sequence). The V and J ends lost 1 base and 3 bases, in that order; junction bases with no gene match: 11. The CDR3 is 18 amino acids. This CDR3 reads CASSLELVMGQGYYGYTF. The CDR3 coding sequence is TGTGCCAGCAGCTTAGAACTAGTAATGGGACAGGGGTACTATGGCTACACCTTC.

The CDR3 DNA reads TGTGCCAGTAGTATATCAGGGGCCCTCTCCTACAATGAGCAGTTCTTC. This gives the protein CASSISGALSYNEQFF. The chain is built from TRBV19 and TRBJ2-1; TRBD1 might be the D (6 bases). This CDR3 has 16 residues. Germline loops: CDR1 LNHDA, CDR2 SQIVND (reference sequence). V was cut by 2 bases and J by 0 bases, with 11 bases left in between.

The V call is TRBV30, the J call TRBJ2-7, with TRBD2 as a possible D gene (6 bases). Trimming removed 5 bases at V and 3 bases at J, with 8 bases between. The CDR3 extends over 11 amino acids. Germline V gives CDR1 GTSNPN, CDR2 SVGIG (reference sequence). Written as DNA, the CDR3 is TGTGCCTGGGCGGGATTCTACGAGCAGTACTTC. Protein: CAWAGFYEQYF.